A single sample is the source of the 16 T cell receptor beta chains below, sequenced in a study of vaccination and CD4 T cells after COVID-19. Treatment specified: approximately nine-day PBMC culture with coronavirus spike peptide pools or control peptides (ViraFEST assay). Their antigen targets remain unknown. An Oncomine TCR Beta short-read assay was used to sequence the DNA from cultured CD4+ T cells. Via MiXCR, TCRdb re-called the PCR reads, giving one row per CDR3 protein. The repertoire holds roughly 15,000 distinct CDR3 sequences, with roughly 31% as singletons. The sample was cultured CD4+ T cells from blood. The receptor set was obtained from a human donor with COVID-19.

The CDR3 coding sequence is TGTGCCAGCAGCTCGGGACAGGGGCATGGCTACACCTTC. It encodes CASSSGQGHGYTF. V gene TRBV7-6 combines with J gene TRBJ1-2, with 10 bases matching TRBD1. CDR1 and CDR2 (germline): SGHVS, FNYEAQ. The CDR3 sequence is 13 residues long. With 4 bases clipped from V and 6 bases from J, the junction kept 2 bases outside the gene matches. The whole variable domain, remainder taken from reference TRBV7-6 and TRBJ1-2, is GAGVSQSPRYKVTKRGQDVALRCDPISGHVSLYWYRQALGQGPEFLTYFNYEAQQDKSGLPNDRFSAERPEGSISTLTIQRTEQRDSAMYRCASSSGQGHGYTFGSGTRLTVV.

This clonotype appeared a few times. J is TRBJ1-6 and V is TRBV15, with TRBD1 matching over 8 bases. The CDR3 runs to 16 residues. J was trimmed by 9 bases and V by 0 bases; bases with no gene match: 7. CDR1 LNHNV and CDR2 YYDKDF come from the germline V gene (reference sequence). Here the CDR3 reads CATSREPGQATSPLHF. CDR3 DNA sequence: TGTGCCACCAGCAGAGAACCGGGACAGGCTACTTCACCCCTCCACTTT.

This chain connects TRBV10-2 to TRBJ2-7; the D call may be TRBD1 or TRBD2 (5 bases each). Germline V gives CDR1 WSHSY, CDR2 SAAADI. V was pared by 1 base and J by 3 bases, with 7 bases between. The CDR3 covers 13 residues. CDR3 in amino acids: CASSELGRYEQYF. As DNA, the CDR3 is TGCGCCAGCAGTGAGTTGGGACGCTACGAGCAGTACTTC.

This clonotype was counted only a few times. The rearrangement joins TRBV4-3 to TRBJ2-5; TRBD1 matches at 7 bases. Germline CDR1 LGHNA, CDR2 YSLEER. The J segment lost 2 bases and the V segment lost 1 base, leaving 7 bases of the junction unmatched. This CDR3 is 16 amino acids long. The CDR3 loop is CASSQGVRDSQETQYF. In DNA form, the CDR3 reads TGCGCCAGCAGCCAAGGTGTCCGGGACAGTCAAGAGACCCAGTACTTC.

The chain has TRBV5-1 and TRBJ2-7; 7 nucleotides line up with TRBD1. The CDR3 has 16 residues. Germline CDR1 reads SGHRS; CDR2 reads YFSETQ. Trimming cost V 3 bases and J 3 bases; bases outside gene matches: 12. The DNA of the CDR3 is TGCGCCAGCAGCTCCACTGTGGGACAGCTGTTCTACGAGCAGTACTTC. Protein sequence: CASSSTVGQLFYEQYF.

Only a few counts were recorded for this clonotype. The chain couples TRBV11-2 to TRBJ1-5, with D possibly TRBD1 on 5 matching bases. Trimming removed 5 bases from V and 0 bases from J, with 11 bases in between. There are 15 residues in the CDR3. Germline values: CDR1 SGHAT, CDR2 FQNNGV. For the CDR3, the DNA is TGTGCCAGCAGCCGTGGGACGGATAGCAATCAGCCCCAGCATTTT. This gives the protein CASSRGTDSNQPQHF.

This chain links TRBV28 with TRBJ1-5, with 7 bases lining up with TRBD1. V shed 5 bases and J 6 bases; nucleotides not matched to a gene: 13. CDR1 is MDHEN, CDR2 SYDVKM, per germline. The CDR3 length is 16 residues. The CDR3 loop is CASSPPGTASGQPQHF. Written as DNA, the CDR3 is TGTGCCAGCAGTCCGCCCGGGACAGCCTCCGGTCAGCCCCAGCATTTT.

The table lists this clonotype with a few counts. The V and J genes are TRBV5-1 and TRBJ2-4, with D possibly TRBD1 on 5 matching bases. Germline V gene data show CDR1 as SGHRS and CDR2 as YFSETQ. Trimming pared 0 bases from V and 1 base from J, leaving 5 bases between. This CDR3 is built from 14 residues. The CDR3 is CASSLEGAKNIQYF. CDR3 nucleotides: TGCGCCAGCAGCTTGGAGGGGGCCAAAAACATTCAGTACTTC. The whole variable domain, filled in from reference TRBV5-1 and TRBJ2-4, reads KAGVTQTPRYLIKTRGQQVTLSCSPISGHRSVSWYQQTPGQGLQFLFEYFSETQRNKGNFPGRFSGRQFSNSRSEMNVSTLELGDSALYLCASSLEGAKNIQYFGAGTRLSVL.

This clonotype has more than one count but fewer than ten. The chain links TRBV6-1 to TRBJ2-6, with 9 bases identical to TRBD1. CDR1 and CDR2 (germline): MNHNS, SASEGT. CDR3 size: 17 residues. The V gene end was trimmed by 1 base and the J gene end by 4 bases; junction bases not matched to a gene: 5. In DNA, the CDR3 is TGTGCCAGCAGTGAAGGGGACAGGGTACGAGGGGCCAACGTCCTGACTTTC. Protein sequence: CASSEGDRVRGANVLTF.

The table lists this clonotype with a few counts. V gene TRBV27 combines with J gene TRBJ2-2; D could derive from TRBD1 or TRBD2 (5 bases each). The CDR3 spans 16 residues. The germline V gene encodes CDR1 MNHEY and CDR2 SMNVEV (reference sequence). V lost 3 bases and J 2 bases, leaving 13 bases between the germline ends. CDR3 sequence reads: CASSLLRGLNTGELFF. CDR3 nucleotide sequence: TGTGCCAGCAGTTTGCTCCGGGGCCTCAACACCGGGGAGCTGTTTTTT.

This clonotype turned up a few times. The chain recombines TRBV18 with TRBJ1-2; D is undetermined. Trimming pared 3 bases from V and 2 bases from J, leaving 7 bases between. This CDR3 is 13 amino acids long. Germline values: CDR1 KGHSH, CDR2 LQKENI. The CDR3 here is CASSPDKNYGYTF. CDR3 nucleotide sequence: TGTGCCAGCTCACCCGACAAGAACTATGGCTACACCTTC.

There are a few counts of this clonotype. V and J are TRBV11-1 and TRBJ2-1; 8 bases are a match to TRBD2. The CDR3 is 15 residues long. Germline V gene sequence: CDR1 SGHAT, CDR2 FQDESV (reference sequence). With V trimmed by 7 bases and J by 4 bases, 9 bases remained unmatched. DNA for the CDR3: TGTGCCAGCACCCTGGGGGCTAGCGGGTACAATGAGCAGTTCTTC. Encoded protein: CASTLGASGYNEQFF.

The CDR3: CASSLRHANTGELFF. In DNA, the CDR3 is TGTGCCAGCAGCTTACGGCACGCGAACACCGGGGAGCTGTTTTTT. The chain is built from TRBV11-2 and TRBJ2-2; unclear D gene. Trimming shortened V by 2 bases and J by 0 bases, and 7 bases separated the two germline ends. The CDR3 loop spans 15 amino acids. Germline loops: CDR1 SGHAT, CDR2 FQNNGV.

The chain employs TRBV27 and TRBJ1-4; D ambiguous. V lost 3 bases and J 0 bases, leaving 8 bases between the germline ends. The CDR3 consists of 15 residues. The V gene's germline CDR1 is MNHEY and CDR2 SMNVEV (reference sequence). CDR3 DNA sequence: TGTGCCAGCAGTTTTTTCGGAACAACTAATGAAAAACTGTTTTTT. It specifies CASSFFGTTNEKLFF.

The chain recombines TRBV20-1 with TRBJ2-7; possibly TRBD1 or TRBD2 for D (6 bases each). CDR1 DFQATT and CDR2 SNEGSKA come from the germline V gene (reference sequence). The CDR3 length is 15 residues. The V and J ends lost 0 bases and 5 bases respectively, with 17 bases between them. The CDR3 bases are TGCAGTGCTAGAGATCATGGCAGGGGAGGCCACGAGCAGTACTTC. It is translated as CSARDHGRGGHEQYF.

A note on this clonotype: One junction end disagrees with the germline gene, perhaps due to a read error. J is TRBJ1-6 and V is TRBV7-6; weak D call: TRBD1 (6 bases). This CDR3 comprises 17 residues. CDR1 is SGHVS and CDR2 is FNYEAQ in the germline V gene. This CDR3 reads CTSSLRTVKTVNSPLHF. The CDR3 DNA reads as TGTACCAGCAGCTTGAGGACAGTCAAAACCGTTAATTCACCCCTCCACTTT.